Listed below are T cell receptor beta chains from one sample, sequenced in a study of post-analysis software for immune sequencing data. MiXCR, run by TCRdb on the PCR reads, gives a single entry per CDR3 protein. The sample lists hundreds of thousands of distinct CDR3 sequences; approximately 60% were seen once. The sequenced sample consisted of blood. The receptors derive from a girl aged 2-10 years with multiple sclerosis. Both conserved end residues are part of each CDR3. D genes are given only for firm matches. Some rows mark clone size as missing; the rest say once, few, many or name a class of expanded clone.

clone_size	v_call	d_call	j_call	cdr3_aa	cdr3_nt
NA	TRBV7-8	NA	TRBJ1-2	CASSSSRFPGGTNYGYTF	TGTGCCAGCAGCTCATCCCGATTCCCGGGGGGTACTAACTATGGCTACACCTTC
NA	TRBV18	TRBD2	TRBJ2-1	CASSPSTSVTYNEQFF	TGTGCCAGCTCACCATCGACTAGCGTAACCTACAATGAGCAGTTCTTC
NA	TRBV12-3/TRBV12-4	NA	TRBJ1-5	CASSISNQPQHF	TGTGCCAGCAGTATTAGCAATCAGCCCCAGCATTTT
few	TRBV2	NA	TRBJ2-1	CASSLRRRSYNEQFF	TGTGCCAGCTCCCTGAGGAGGAGGTCCTACAATGAGCAGTTCTTC
NA	TRBV12-3/TRBV12-4	NA	TRBJ2-3	CASSSQGPTDAQYF	TGTGCCAGCAGTTCTCAGGGGCCCACAGATGCGCAGTATTTT
NA	TRBV5-1	NA	TRBJ2-4	CASSQAGEDIQYF	TGCGCCAGCAGCCAGGCCGGAGAGGACATTCAGTACTTC
NA	TRBV13	NA	TRBJ2-5	CASSLGRQGETQYF	TGTGCCAGCAGCTTAGGACGGCAGGGGGAGACCCAGTACTTC
NA	TRBV20-1	TRBD1	TRBJ2-7	CSAREIRGNEQYF	TGCAGTGCTAGAGAGATCAGGGGGAACGAGCAGTACTTC
NA	TRBV20-1	TRBD1	TRBJ2-1	CSARDSGTGGNEQFF	TGCAGTGCTAGAGATTCCGGGACAGGGGGCAATGAGCAGTTCTTC
NA	TRBV3-1	TRBD2	TRBJ2-1	CASSLWGGGAYNEQFF	TGTGCCAGCAGCCTCTGGGGGGGAGGAGCCTACAATGAGCAGTTCTTC
NA	TRBV7-2	TRBD2	TRBJ2-7	CASSFDWGLAGSYEQYF	TGTGCCAGCAGCTTTGATTGGGGCCTAGCGGGTTCCTACGAGCAGTACTTC
NA	TRBV6-2/TRBV6-3	TRBD1	TRBJ1-2	CDSSGQDYGYTF	TGTGACAGCAGTGGACAGGACTATGGCTACACCTTC
NA	TRBV20-1	NA	TRBJ2-4	CSARGQPKNIQYF	TGCAGTGCTAGGGGTCAGCCCAAAAACATTCAGTACTTC
NA	TRBV5-1	TRBD2	TRBJ2-1	CASRRGLADYNEQFF	TGCGCCAGCAGGCGAGGACTAGCGGACTACAATGAGCAGTTCTTC
NA	TRBV10-3	NA	TRBJ2-5	CAIRAGNQETQYF	TGTGCCATCAGGGCAGGGAACCAAGAGACCCAGTACTTC
NA	TRBV15	NA	TRBJ2-7	CATSPLGGRETRYEQYF	TGTGCCACCAGCCCATTGGGTGGCAGGGAAACGAGGTACGAGCAGTACTTC
NA	TRBV12-3/TRBV12-4	TRBD1	TRBJ2-1	CASSPLGQGYNEQFF	TGTGCCAGCAGTCCCCTGGGACAGGGCTACAATGAGCAGTTCTTC
NA	TRBV7-9	NA	TRBJ2-3	CASSLYGDTQYF	TGTGCCAGCAGCTTGTATGGAGATACGCAGTATTTT
NA	TRBV5-1	TRBD2	TRBJ2-1	CASSLGLAGAEQFF	TGCGCCAGCAGCTTGGGGCTAGCGGGAGCCGAGCAGTTCTTC
NA	TRBV3-1	NA	TRBJ2-5	CASTKQEVGTQYF	TGTGCCAGCACCAAACAGGAGGTGGGGACCCAGTACTTC
NA	TRBV12-3/TRBV12-4	NA	TRBJ2-1	CASSTHPRLAGVNEQFF	TGTGCCAGCAGTACACATCCCCGACTAGCAGGGGTAAATGAGCAGTTCTTC
NA	TRBV7-9	NA	TRBJ2-5	CASSFMQETQYF	TGTGCCAGCAGCTTCATGCAAGAGACCCAGTACTTC
once	TRBV12-3/TRBV12-4	NA	TRBJ2-5	CASSLYAGGHSQETQYF	TGTGCCAGCAGTTTATACGCTGGCGGTCATTCACAAGAGACCCAGTACTTC
NA	TRBV6-5	TRBD1	TRBJ2-3	CASSVPGQGLTQYF	TGTGCCAGCAGTGTCCCGGGACAGGGATTGACGCAGTATTTT
NA	TRBV20-1	TRBD2	TRBJ2-5	CSATSGGVTQYF	TGCAGTGCTACTAGCGGGGGAGTGACCCAGTACTTC
NA	TRBV4-3	NA	TRBJ2-6	CASSHRRDPGANVLTF	TGCGCCAGCAGCCATCGCAGGGATCCTGGGGCCAACGTCCTGACTTTC
NA	TRBV2	NA	TRBJ2-5	CASSEMEAETQYF	TGTGCCAGCAGTGAAATGGAAGCGGAGACCCAGTACTTC
few	TRBV29-1	NA	TRBJ2-1	CSVEDWKQGSEQFF	TGCAGCGTTGAAGATTGGAAGCAGGGAAGTGAGCAGTTCTTC
NA	TRBV11-2	NA	TRBJ2-7	CASRLGADPYYEQYF	TGTGCCAGCAGGCTGGGGGCGGATCCTTACTACGAGCAGTACTTC
NA	TRBV20-1	NA	TRBJ2-7	CSARDPTTLSYEQYF	TGCAGTGCTAGAGATCCGACGACTCTCTCCTACGAGCAGTACTTC
once	TRBV9	TRBD2	TRBJ2-3	CASSPRVGLGDTQYF	TGTGCCAGCAGCCCCCGAGTGGGACTAGGGGATACGCAGTATTTT
NA	TRBV7-2	NA	TRBJ2-3	CASSRVVASTDTQYF	TGTGCCAGCAGCCGCGTAGTGGCTAGCACAGATACGCAGTATTTT
NA	TRBV5-1	NA	TRBJ2-3	CASSFWGGTDTQYF	TGCGCCAGCAGCTTCTGGGGCGGAACAGATACGCAGTATTTT
NA	TRBV6-2/TRBV6-3	NA	TRBJ1-2	CASGSFNNYGYTF	TGTGCCAGCGGATCCTTCAACAACTATGGCTACACCTTC